The source of this TCR beta chain is a study of T cell changes during pregnancy in multiple sclerosis. Sequencing used immunoSEQ multiplex PCR; TCRdb keeps in-frame clones, though not all of them. This sample has 42,000 or so clones, with nearly 90% found just once. The germline V gene has CDR1 SGDLS and CDR2 YYNGEE. V was pared by 3 bases and J by 0 bases, with 3 bases between. The CDR3 totals 13 residues. The sequence was collected from a female donor with multiple sclerosis, enrolled in a pregnancy study. Sample: CD4+ T cells from peripheral blood mononuclear cells, taken after pregnancy. The genes are TRBV9 and TRBJ1-4; unclear D gene. The CDR3 loop reads CASSATTNEKLFF. Here the CDR3 DNA reads TGTGCCAGCAGCGCTACAACTAATGAAAAACTGTTTTTT. The full variable domain, with the rest looked up from reference TRBV9 and TRBJ1-4, is DSGVTQTPKHLITATGQRVTLRCSPRSGDLSVYWYQQSLDQGLQFLIQYYNGEERAKGNILERFSAQQFPDLHSELNLSSLELGDSALYFCASSATTNEKLFFGSGTQLSVL.